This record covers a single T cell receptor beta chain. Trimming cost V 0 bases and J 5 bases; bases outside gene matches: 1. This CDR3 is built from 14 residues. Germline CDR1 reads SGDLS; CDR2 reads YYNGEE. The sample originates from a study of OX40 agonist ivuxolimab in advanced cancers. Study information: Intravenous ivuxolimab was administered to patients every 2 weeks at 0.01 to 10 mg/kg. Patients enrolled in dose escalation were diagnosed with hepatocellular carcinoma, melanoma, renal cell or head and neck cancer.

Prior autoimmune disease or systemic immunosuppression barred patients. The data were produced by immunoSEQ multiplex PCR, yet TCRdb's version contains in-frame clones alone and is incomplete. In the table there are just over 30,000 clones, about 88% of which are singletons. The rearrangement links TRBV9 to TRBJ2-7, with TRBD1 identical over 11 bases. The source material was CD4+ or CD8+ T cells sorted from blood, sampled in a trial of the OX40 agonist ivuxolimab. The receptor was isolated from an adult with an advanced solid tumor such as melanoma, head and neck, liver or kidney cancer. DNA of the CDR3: TGTGCCAGCAGCGTAGGGACAGGGGGCGACGAGCAGTACTTC. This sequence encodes CASSVGTGGDEQYF.